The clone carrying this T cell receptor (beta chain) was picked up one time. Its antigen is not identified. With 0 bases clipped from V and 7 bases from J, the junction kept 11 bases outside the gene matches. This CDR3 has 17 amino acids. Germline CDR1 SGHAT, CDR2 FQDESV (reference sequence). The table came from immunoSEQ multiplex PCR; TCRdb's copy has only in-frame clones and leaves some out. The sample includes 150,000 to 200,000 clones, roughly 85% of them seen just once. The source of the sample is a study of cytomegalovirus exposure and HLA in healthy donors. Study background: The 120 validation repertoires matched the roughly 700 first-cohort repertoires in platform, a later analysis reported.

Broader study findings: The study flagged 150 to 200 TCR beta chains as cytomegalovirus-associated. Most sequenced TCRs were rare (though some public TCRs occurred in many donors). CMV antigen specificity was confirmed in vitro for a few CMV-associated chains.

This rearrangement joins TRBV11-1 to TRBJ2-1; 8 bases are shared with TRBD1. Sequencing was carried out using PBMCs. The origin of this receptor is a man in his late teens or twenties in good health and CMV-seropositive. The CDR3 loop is CASSLAAGGWNMNEQFF. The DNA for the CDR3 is TGTGCCAGCAGCTTAGCGGCAGGGGGCTGGAATATGAATGAGCAGTTCTTC.